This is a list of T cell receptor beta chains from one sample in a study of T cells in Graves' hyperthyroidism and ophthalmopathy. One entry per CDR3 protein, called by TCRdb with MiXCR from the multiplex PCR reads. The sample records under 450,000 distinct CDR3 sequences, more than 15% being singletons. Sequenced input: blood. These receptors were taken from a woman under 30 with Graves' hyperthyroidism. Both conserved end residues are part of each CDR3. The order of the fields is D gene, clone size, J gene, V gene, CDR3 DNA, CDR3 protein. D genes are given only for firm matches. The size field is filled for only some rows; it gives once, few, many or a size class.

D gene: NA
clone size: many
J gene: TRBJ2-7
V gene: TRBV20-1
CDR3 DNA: TGCAGTGCTGCTCCCGGACACTCGAGGTCCTACGAGCAGTACTTC
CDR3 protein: CSAAPGHSRSYEQYF

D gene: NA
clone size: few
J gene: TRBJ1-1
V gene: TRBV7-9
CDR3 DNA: TGTGCCAGCAGCTTCCTGAAGACAGGTTCCACTGAAGCTTTCTTT
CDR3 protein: CASSFLKTGSTEAFF

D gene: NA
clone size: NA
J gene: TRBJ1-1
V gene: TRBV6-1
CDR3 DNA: TGTGCCAGCAGTCCAGAGACACCTTTAATCACTGAAGCTTTCTTT
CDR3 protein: CASSPETPLITEAFF

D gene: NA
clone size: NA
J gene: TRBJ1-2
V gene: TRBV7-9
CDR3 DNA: TGTGCCAGCAGTCCAATCAGCCAGGACTATGGCTACACCTTC
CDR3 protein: CASSPISQDYGYTF

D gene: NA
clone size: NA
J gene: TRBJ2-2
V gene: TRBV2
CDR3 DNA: TGTGCCAGTCAGAGGGGGTTAGGGTCTTTCACCGGGGAGCTGTTTTTT
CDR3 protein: CASQRGLGSFTGELFF

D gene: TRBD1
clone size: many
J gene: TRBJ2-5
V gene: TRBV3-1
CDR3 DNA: TGTGCCAGCAGCCAGGGGACAGCCAAAGAGACCCAGTACTTC
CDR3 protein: CASSQGTAKETQYF

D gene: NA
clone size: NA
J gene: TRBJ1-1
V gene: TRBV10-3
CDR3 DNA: TGTGCCACCACCTTCGAAGGCGGGAACACTGAAGCTTTCTTT
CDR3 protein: CATTFEGGNTEAFF

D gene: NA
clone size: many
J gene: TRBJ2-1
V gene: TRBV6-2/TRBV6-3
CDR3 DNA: TGTGCCAGCAGTTACTCTTGGGGCAGGGGTTACAATGAGCAGTTCTTC
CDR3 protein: CASSYSWGRGYNEQFF

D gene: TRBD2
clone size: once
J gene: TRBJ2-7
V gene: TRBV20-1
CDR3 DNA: TGCAGTGCTGACGTTTTGGGGACTAGCGGGATAGGGAACGAGCAGTACTTC
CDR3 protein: CSADVLGTSGIGNEQYF

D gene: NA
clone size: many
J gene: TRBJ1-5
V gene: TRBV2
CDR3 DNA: TGTGCCAGCAAGGGCAGGTCCTATCAGCCCCAGCATTTT
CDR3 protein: CASKGRSYQPQHF

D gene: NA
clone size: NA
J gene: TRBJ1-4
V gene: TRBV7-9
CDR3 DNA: TGTGCCAGCAGCTCCCCTCTATTAGGGGACGAAAAACTGTTTTTT
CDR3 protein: CASSSPLLGDEKLFF

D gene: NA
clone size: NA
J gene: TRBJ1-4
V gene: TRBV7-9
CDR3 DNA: TGTGCCAGCAGCTTACCAGGCACAACTAATGAAAAACTGTTTTTT
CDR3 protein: CASSLPGTTNEKLFF

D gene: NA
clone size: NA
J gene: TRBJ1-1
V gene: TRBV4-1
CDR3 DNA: TGCGCCAGCAGCCTACCGGGGGGCCGGACTGAAGCTTTCTTT
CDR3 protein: CASSLPGGRTEAFF

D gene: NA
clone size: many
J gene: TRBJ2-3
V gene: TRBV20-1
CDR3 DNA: TGCAGTGCTAATCTACAGGCCTTTTTGGATACGCAGTATTTT
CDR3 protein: CSANLQAFLDTQYF

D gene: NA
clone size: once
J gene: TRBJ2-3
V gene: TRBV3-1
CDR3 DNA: TGTGCCAGCAGCCAAGATCTTGTGGGGGGGCCCCGGTACACGCAGTATTTT
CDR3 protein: CASSQDLVGGPRYTQYF

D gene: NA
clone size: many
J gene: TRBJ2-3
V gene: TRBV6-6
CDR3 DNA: TGTGCCAGCAGTTACGGAAGGGGGGATACGCAGTATTTT
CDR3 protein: CASSYGRGDTQYF